The 18 T cell receptor beta chains below were found in one sample sequenced in a study of Ad26.COV2.S vaccination and SARS-CoV-2 variants. TCRdb's table, derived via immunoSEQ multiplex PCR, lists solely in-frame clones and lacks some. This sample has about 680,000 clones; more than 70% occur once, and the top ten carry over 1.3%. Specified treatment: about 20 received Ad26.COV2.S at low or high dose, single or two shots; 5 received placebo; per-sample allocation not given. Sampling was done on day 63 after the first vaccine or placebo injection. Sequencing used peripheral blood, obtained in a trial of Ad26.COV2.S vaccine versus placebo. These receptors were obtained from a person between 18 and 65 years old who received the Ad26.COV2.S COVID-19 vaccine or a placebo.

The chain combines TRBV5-1 with TRBJ1-4; D perhaps matches TRBD1 (6 bases). Trimming pared 4 bases from V and 5 bases from J, leaving 12 bases between. This CDR3 has 14 amino acids. CDR1 and CDR2 (germline): SGHRS, YFSETQ. Here the CDR3 DNA reads TGCGCCAGCAGCCCTGGACAGACCAATGAAAAACTGTTTTTT. It encodes CASSPGQTNEKLFF. The whole variable domain, remainder taken from reference TRBV5-1 and TRBJ1-4, is KAGVTQTPRYLIKTRGQQVTLSCSPISGHRSVSWYQQTPGQGLQFLFEYFSETQRNKGNFPGRFSGRQFSNSRSEMNVSTLELGDSALYLCASSPGQTNEKLFFGSGTQLSVL.

The rearrangement uses TRBV29-1 and TRBJ2-7, with TRBD1 as a possible D gene (6 bases). The V end lost 5 bases, the J end lost 6 bases, and 23 bases lay between the germline ends. Germline V gives CDR1 SQVTM, CDR2 ANQGSEA. The CDR3 consists of 15 residues. The CDR3 coding sequence is TGCAGCGTTACGCTCGATTTTTCCGGGACAACCGAGCAGTACTTC. Translated: CSVTLDFSGTTEQYF.

This chain connects TRBV4-1 to TRBJ1-2; 7 bases fit TRBD1. This CDR3 spans 14 amino acids. Germline-derived CDR1 and CDR2 are MGHRA and YSYEKL. V trimming: 4 bases; J trimming: 8 bases; junction bases outside the gene matches: 10. The DNA for the CDR3 is TGCGCCAGCAGCCTCGAGGAGGGGGCGGAGGGCTACACCTTC. Its translation: CASSLEEGAEGYTF.

The chain joins TRBV6-5 to TRBJ2-1; 7 bases line up with TRBD2. This CDR3 is built from 15 residues. In germline, CDR1 is MNHEY, CDR2 SVGAGI. The V gene end was trimmed by 2 bases and the J gene end by 5 bases; junction bases not matched to a gene: 6. This CDR3 reads CASSYGRASDNEQFF. The CDR3 DNA reads as TGTGCCAGCAGTTACGGGAGGGCCTCAGACAATGAGCAGTTCTTC.

The chain uses TRBV4-2 and TRBJ2-4; 10 bases are a match to TRBD2. CDR1 is LGHNA, CDR2 YNFKEQ, per germline. The CDR3 runs to 16 residues. The trim removed 3 bases at V and 9 bases at J, leaving 11 bases unmatched. For the CDR3, the DNA is TGTGCCAGCAGCCAGATAGCGGGAGGCGGCTTCTCCATTCAGTACTTC. It is translated as CASSQIAGGGFSIQYF.

V usage is TRBV11-2 and J usage is TRBJ2-3; D tentatively fits TRBD1 or TRBD2 (6 bases each). V was cut by 7 bases and J by 2 bases, with 10 bases left in between. Germline V gives CDR1 SGHAT, CDR2 FQNNGV. The CDR3 is 13 amino acids. The CDR3 nucleotides read TGTGCCAGCATTCGGGGGCTCACAGATACGCAGTATTTT. This codes for CASIRGLTDTQYF.

The DNA for the CDR3 is TGTGCCAGCAGCTTAGGGGCAGCCCCGTACAATGAGCAGTTCTTC. It yields the protein CASSLGAAPYNEQFF. The chain recombines TRBV7-9 with TRBJ2-1; no firm D call. The CDR3 runs to 15 residues. The V end lost 1 base, the J end lost 4 bases, and 11 bases lay between the germline ends. From germline, CDR1 is SEHNR and CDR2 FQNEAQ (reference sequence).

The gene calls are TRBV10-1 and TRBJ2-7; D could derive from TRBD1 or TRBD2 (6 bases each). Trimming cost V 4 bases and J 0 bases, with 16 bases left between them. Germline lookup yields CDR1 WNHNN and CDR2 SYGVQD (reference sequence). The CDR3 consists of 16 residues. As DNA, the CDR3 is TGCGCCAGCAGTGGAGGGGGGAGCAGTCTCTCCTACGAGCAGTACTTC. Translating it yields CASSGGGSSLSYEQYF.

The V gene is TRBV7-9, the J gene TRBJ2-7, with 9 positions matching TRBD2. This CDR3 contains 15 residues. Per the germline V gene, CDR1 is SEHNR and CDR2 is FQNEAQ (reference sequence). V trimming: 5 bases; J trimming: 2 bases; junction bases outside the gene matches: 7. Here the CDR3 DNA reads TGTGCCAGCAGCACCCGGGCTAGCGGGGCCTACGAGCAGTACTTC. Its protein is CASSTRASGAYEQYF.

The chain recombines TRBV27 with TRBJ2-6; D not resolved. Per the germline V gene, CDR1 is MNHEY and CDR2 is SMNVEV (reference sequence). V shed 5 bases and J shed 0 bases, with 8 bases lying between them. This CDR3 region has 15 residues. The CDR3 nucleotides read TGTGCCAGCAGTCTCGGAATCTCTGGGGCCAACGTCCTGACTTTC. It codes for CASSLGISGANVLTF.

V is TRBV5-8 and J is TRBJ1-1; D uncertain. Germline CDR1 and CDR2: SGHTS and YDEGEE. The CDR3 extends over 12 amino acids. Between the trimmed V and J ends, which lost 4 bases and 5 bases, there was a span of 9 bases. The CDR3 sequence is CASSPGWTEAFF. Written as DNA, the CDR3 is TGTGCCAGCAGCCCCGGGTGGACTGAAGCTTTCTTT. Using reference TRBV5-8 and TRBJ1-1 for the parts outside the CDR3, the full variable domain is EAGVTQSPTHLIKTRGQQATLRCSPISGHTSVYWYQQALGLGLQFLLWYDEGEERNRGNFPPRFSGRQFPNYSSELNVNALELEDSALYLCASSPGWTEAFFGQGTRLTVV.

The rearrangement joins TRBV6-6 to TRBJ1-3; D remains unclear. V gave up 8 bases and J gave up 0 bases, with 2 bases separating them. Germline V CDR1 and CDR2: MNHNY, SVGAGI (reference sequence). The CDR3 loop spans 11 amino acids. The DNA of the CDR3 is TGTGCCAGCGTCTCTGGAAACACCATATATTTT. Translation gives CASVSGNTIYF.

CDR3: CASSLTGTSGGYNEQFF. In DNA form, the CDR3 reads TGTGCCAGCAGCTTAACGGGGACTAGCGGGGGATACAATGAGCAGTTCTTC. The chain links TRBV7-3 to TRBJ2-1, with 14 bases aligning to TRBD2. The V gene end was trimmed by 0 bases and the J gene end by 4 bases; junction bases not matched to a gene: 2. The CDR3 sequence is 17 residues long. The V gene's germline CDR1 is SGHTA and CDR2 FQGTGA.

The chain employs TRBV30 and TRBJ1-5; D not certain. Germline V gene data show CDR1 as GTSNPN and CDR2 as SVGIG (reference sequence). V was trimmed by 2 bases and J by 3 bases, leaving 14 bases between them. The CDR3 is made up of 15 amino acids. The chain's CDR3 is CAWSLGTVNNQPQHF. The CDR3 bases are TGTGCCTGGAGTCTAGGTACAGTAAACAATCAGCCCCAGCATTTT.

With regard to this clone: Distinct nucleotide sequences in the sample also encode this CDR3. V gene TRBV3-1 (or the pseudogene TRBV3-2) combines with J gene TRBJ2-6; D is unresolved. Trimming removed 0 bases at V and 0 bases at J, with 3 bases between. The CDR3 is made up of 15 amino acids. Germline V CDR1 and CDR2: LGHDT, YNNKEL (reference sequence). The CDR3 nucleotides are TGTGCCAGCAGCCAAGATCACTCTGGGGCCAACGTCCTGACTTTC. This sequence encodes CASSQDHSGANVLTF.

The J gene is TRBJ1-1, the V gene TRBV7-9; a weak D match, TRBD1 (5 bases). The CDR3 runs to 14 residues. V dropped 5 bases and J dropped 7 bases, with 17 bases sitting between them. Looked up from germline, CDR1 is SEHNR and CDR2 is FQNEAQ (reference sequence). The CDR3 DNA sequence: TGTGCCAGCAGCCCCCCGGGCCGACAGATTGAAGCTTTCTTT. This gives the protein CASSPPGRQIEAFF.

The chain joins TRBV6-5 to TRBJ2-7; D is tentatively TRBD1 or TRBD2 (6 bases each). The germline V gene has CDR1 MNHEY and CDR2 SVGAGI. The V and J ends lost 6 bases and 8 bases respectively, with 14 bases between them. The CDR3 runs 12 residues. The CDR3 nucleotides are TGTGCCAGCAGCCCGGGGGCCAGGAAGCAGTACTTC. Translation: CASSPGARKQYF.

This rearrangement joins TRBV6-2 or TRBV6-3 to TRBJ2-7, with 8 positions matching TRBD2. This CDR3 has 14 residues. J gave up 2 bases and V 5 bases, and 5 bases lay outside the gene matches. Germline CDR1 MNHEY, CDR2 SVGEGT. In DNA, the CDR3 is TGTGCCAGCAGTCTTAGCGGGGCCGCCTACGAGCAGTACTTC. It is translated as CASSLSGAAYEQYF.